This T cell receptor beta chain is drawn from a study of human T cells and chemical hapten exposure. Overall study context: Patients got weekly scalp diphenylcyclopropenone doses over the approximately 23-week study. Once 0.01% DPC had been applied to the upper back by patch test, readings were taken at 6 days.

TCRdb re-derived calls from the RACE reads in MiXCR, one entry per CDR3 protein. The sample has around 300,000 distinct CDR3 sequences; 5.5% to 8% are singletons. Trimming shortened V by 3 bases and J by 3 bases, and 9 bases separated the two germline ends. The CDR3 contains 14 residues. The V gene's germline CDR1 is SGDLS and CDR2 YYNGEE. The sample's time point: patch test 1, 2 weeks after DPC sensitization. Indicated treatment: therapeutic diphenylcyclopropenone sensitization with weekly scalp DPC. This clonotype was obtained from a young woman with alopecia areata. Some clones in this sample may be carry-over from other donors' samples. The chain uses TRBV9 and TRBJ2-2, with D unresolved. The sequenced sample was whole blood, obtained in connection with sensitization to the hapten diphenylcyclopropenone (DPC). DNA of the CDR3: TGTGCCAGCAGCGCTAACTACTACACCGGGGAGCTGTTTTTT. This sequence encodes CASSANYYTGELFF.